Each of the 27 T cell receptor beta chains below was sequenced from the same sample in a study of CD8+ T cells in alopecia areata. Reverse transcribed after extraction, RNA yielded cDNA as the sequencing template. TCRdb keeps only in-frame clones here, not all; method: immunoSEQ multiplex PCR. The sample counts some 110,000 clones, none seen once; the ten largest own about 20%. Source material: lesional skin. The receptors were gathered from a C3H/HeJ mouse with alopecia areata. The mice in this strain carry MHC haplotype H2-k.

Notes on this clone: The germline and genes are mouse ones. CDR3 amino acids: CASSIVRDRVDQNTLYF. The sequenced CDR3 bases are TGTGCCAGCAGTATAGTCCGGGACAGGGTAGATCAAAAC. V usage is TRBV19 and J usage is TRBJ2-4; 9 positions agree with TRBD1. The read comes to an end 4 residues before the CDR3 does, leaving the germline J gene to fill in the end. V was clipped by 0 bases and J by 2 bases; unmatched bases: 7. Germline CDR1 is FNHDT and CDR2 is SITEND (reference sequence). The CDR3 length is 17 residues.

On this clone: Gene labels here are mouse ones. The CDR3 end is not reached by the read, which stops 4 residues before it; the germline J gene fills it in. The chain recombines TRBV19 with TRBJ2-3; a weak D match, TRBD2 (6 bases). The CDR3 is 14 amino acids. CDR1 and CDR2 from the germline V gene are FNHDT and SITEND (reference sequence). CDR3 sequence: CASRLRSGGETLYF. Incomplete CDR3 DNA: TGTGCCAGCAGACTGAGGTCGGGGGGAGAA.

This clone has only a few counts. The gene names here belong to mouse. The read comes to an end 4 residues before the CDR3 does, leaving the germline J gene to fill in the end. The V and J genes are TRBV17 and TRBJ1-4; D uncertain. The CDR3 loop spans 15 amino acids. V was trimmed by 1 base and J by 0 bases, leaving 6 bases between them. Per germline, CDR1 MNHDT and CDR2 YYDKIL. CDR3 DNA (partial): TGTGCTAGCAGTAGAGGTTGGGTTTCCAACGAA. As protein: CASSRGWVSNE. The whole CDR3 region reads CASSRGWVSNERLFF.

Concerning this clone: Mouse gene names apply. The read halts 4 residues ahead of the CDR3 end, with the missing end drawn from the germline J gene. The J gene is TRBJ2-7, the V gene TRBV13-3, with a weak D call TRBD2 (6 bases). Germline V gene data show CDR1 as NNHDY and CDR2 as SYVADS. CDR3 size: 12 residues. CDR3: CASSGDWYEQYF. The sequenced part of the CDR3 DNA is TGTGCCAGCAGTGGCGACTGGTAT.

Worth noting for this clone: Mouse gene names apply. The read finishes 4 residues shy of the CDR3 end, and the germline J gene is used to complete it. The chain joins TRBV5 to TRBJ2-7; 9 nucleotides align to TRBD2. This CDR3 has 15 residues. The germline CDR1 and CDR2 sequences are LGHNA and YNLKQL (reference sequence). V trimming: 0 bases; J trimming: 3 bases; junction bases outside the gene matches: 3. CDR3 residues: CASSQERGLGYEQYF. CDR3 DNA (partial): TGTGCCAGCAGCCAAGAGAGGGGACTGGGCTAT.

This clone was detected a few times. Here the gene names and germline are mouse. The CDR3 end falls 4 residues outside the read, so it is completed with the germline J gene. The V gene is TRBV1, the J gene TRBJ2-3; 8 bases match TRBD1. From germline, CDR1 is NSQYPW and CDR2 LRSPGD (reference sequence). The ends lost 3 bases at V and 0 bases at J; junction bases unmatched: 5. The CDR3 length is 16 residues. CDR3 protein: CTCSAWTGTSAETLYF. The CDR3 bases that were read are TGCACCTGCAGTGCCTGGACAGGGACGAGTGCAGAA.

Worth noting for this clone: Gene names denote mouse genes. The CDR3 is cut off 4 residues early in the read; its end comes from the germline J gene. The chain is built from TRBV12-1 and TRBJ2-7, with D maybe TRBD2 (6 bases). Germline CDR1 and CDR2: SGHSN and HYEKVE. Deletions cut 0 bases from V and 0 bases from J, with 8 bases between. The CDR3 runs 14 residues. The CDR3 is CASSLGGSSYEQYF. CDR3 bases read: TGTGCCAGCTCTCTCGGGGGGAGCTCCTAT.

Turning to this clone: The germline and genes are mouse ones. The CDR3 is cut off 4 residues early in the read; its end comes from the germline J gene. The chain joins TRBV14 to TRBJ1-2; the match to TRBD1 covers 8 bases. Germline values: CDR1 SGHDT, CDR2 FRDEAV. The CDR3 consists of 16 residues. V was clipped by 5 bases and J by 0 bases; unmatched bases: 9. CDR3 sequence reads: CASSLTGERANSDYTF. CDR3 DNA (partial): TGTGCCAGCAGCCTGACAGGGGAGAGGGCAAACTCC.

This clone was observed a few times. One end of the junction fails to match germline, which may point to a read error. Gene names and germline refer to mouse. The read gets to within 4 residues of the CDR3 end, and the germline J gene fills in the rest. The chain has TRBV13-2 and TRBJ1-1, with D possibly TRBD1 on 5 matching bases. Germline loops: CDR1 NNHNN, CDR2 SYGAGS (reference sequence). CDR3 length: 14 amino acids. This CDR3 is CACGETDANTEVFF. CDR3 DNA, as far as it was read: TGTGCCTGCGGTGAGACAGATGCAAACACA.

This clone has only a few counts. Each gene name is a mouse one. Read data end 4 residues before the CDR3 end; the end is taken from the germline J gene. V usage is TRBV19 and J usage is TRBJ2-7; 11 bases fit TRBD2. The CDR3 runs to 14 residues. Unmatched junction bases numbered 5, after V lost 6 bases and J lost 3 bases. Per germline, CDR1 FNHDT and CDR2 SITEND (reference sequence). This chain's CDR3 is CASTETGGGYEQYF. The sequenced part of the CDR3 DNA is TGTGCCAGCACCGAGACTGGGGGGGGCTAT.

About this clone: The genes are named according to mouse. The read finishes 4 residues shy of the CDR3 end, and the germline J gene is used to complete it. The rearrangement links TRBV13-3 to TRBJ2-7; D is unresolved. Germline CDR1 NNHDY, CDR2 SYVADS. This CDR3 has 14 residues. V shed 1 base and J shed 3 bases, with 11 bases lying between them. CDR3 amino acids: CASSDPPTIYEQYF. The sequenced part of the CDR3 DNA is TGTGCCAGCAGTGATCCCCCGACAATCTAT.

This clone was observed a few times. Genes and germline come from the mouse. The observed sequence ends 4 residues before the CDR3 terminus, with the missing tail filled in from the germline J gene. This chain links TRBV13-2 with TRBJ1-4, with TRBD1 as a possible D gene (6 bases). The CDR3 loop spans 14 amino acids. Germline assignment: CDR1 NNHNN and CDR2 SYGAGS (reference sequence). The CDR3 spells CASGDGGGGERLFF. CDR3 bases read: TGTGCCAGCGGTGATGGGGGGGGCGGCGAA.

This clone was seen a few times. Germline and genes here are mouse. Read sequence stops 4 residues before the CDR3 end, and the germline J gene provides the missing end. The chain has TRBV13-2 and TRBJ2-1, with 8 bases that match TRBD2. V shed 1 base and J 2 bases; nucleotides not matched to a gene: 11. The CDR3 length is 18 residues. CDR1 NNHNN and CDR2 SYGAGS come from the germline V gene (reference sequence). The DNA read from the CDR3 is TGTGCCAGCGGTGATCAGTCTGGGGGGCGTTCTTACTATGCT. It translates to CASGDQSGGRSYYA. The whole CDR3 protein reads CASGDQSGGRSYYAEQFF.

Comments on this clone: The genes and germline here are from mouse. Read sequence stops 4 residues before the CDR3 end, and the germline J gene provides the missing end. V usage is TRBV13-3 and J usage is TRBJ2-2; 7 bases line up with TRBD2. V was clipped by 0 bases and J by 1 base; unmatched bases: 6. CDR3 size: 17 residues. The V gene's germline CDR1 is NNHDY and CDR2 SYVADS. The DNA read from the CDR3 is TGTGCCAGCAGTGATGCCCTGCTGGGGGAAAACACCGGG. Residues: CASSDALLGENTG. The whole CDR3 protein reads CASSDALLGENTGQLYF.

As concerns this clone: Gene names refer to mouse genes. The read ends 4 residues shy of where the CDR3 ends; the end is completed using the germline J gene. The chain links TRBV13-3 to TRBJ2-4; TRBD1 is a possible D gene (5 bases). The V end lost 2 bases, the J end lost 3 bases, and 10 bases lay between the germline ends. This CDR3 has 14 residues. Germline lookup yields CDR1 NNHDY and CDR2 SYVADS. CDR3 sequence reads: CASSERGGQNTLYF. The part of the CDR3 DNA that was read is TGTGCCAGCAGTGAGAGGGGAGGCCAAAAC.

This clone has a count of ten or more. A mismatch at residue 10 separates the TCRdb protein from the translated DNA, so the protein presented here was translated from the DNA. Gene names are mouse gene names. The read falls 3 residues short of the CDR3 end, and the missing part is taken from the germline J gene. The chain joins TRBV13-2 to TRBJ1-6; weak D call: TRBD1 (5 bases). TRBJ1-6 is designated an ORF whose function remains uncertain. The V and J ends lost 3 bases and 5 bases respectively, with 6 bases between them. The length of the CDR3 is 13 residues. CDR1 is NNHNN and CDR2 is SYGAGS in the germline V gene (reference sequence). The DNA read from the CDR3 is TGTGCCAGCGGTGGACAGAATAATTCGCCC. This sequence encodes CASGGQNNSP. The whole CDR3 protein reads CASGGQNNSPLYF.

This clone was seen a handful of times. Genes here carry mouse names. The read stops 4 residues short of the end of the CDR3; the missing end is completed from the germline J gene. V usage is TRBV19 and J usage is TRBJ2-1; no firm D call. Between the trimmed V and J ends, which lost 1 base and 4 bases, there was a span of 6 bases. The CDR3 has 13 residues. From germline, CDR1 is FNHDT and CDR2 SITEND (reference sequence). CDR3 protein: CASSITHYAEQFF. CDR3 DNA (partial): TGTGCCAGCAGTATAACACATTATGCT.

This clone was seen a few times. Mouse names are used for the genes. The read ends 4 residues before the CDR3 terminus; that terminus is restored from the germline J gene. The chain recombines TRBV13-3 with TRBJ2-4, with D unresolved. Trimming left V 0 bases short and J 3 bases short, with 11 bases between. This CDR3 is built from 15 residues. Germline V lookup: CDR1 NNHDY, CDR2 SYVADS. Incomplete CDR3 DNA: TGTGCCAGCAGTGATGCAAAGGGTAGGCAAAAC. Residues: CASSDAKGRQN. The whole CDR3 protein is CASSDAKGRQNTLYF.

As concerns this clone: Mouse gene names apply. The read terminates 4 residues ahead of where the CDR3 ends, so the germline J gene completes it. The chain recombines TRBV19 with TRBJ2-1; tentative D call: TRBD2 (6 bases). The CDR3 has 13 amino acids. V lost 2 bases and J 6 bases, leaving 9 bases between the germline ends. Germline V gives CDR1 FNHDT, CDR2 SITEND (reference sequence). The CDR3 protein is CASSIWGVAEQFF. The CDR3 bases that were read are TGTGCCAGCAGTATCTGGGGCGTTGCT.

This clone has only a few counts. Gene names denote mouse genes. The CDR3 end falls 4 residues outside the read, so it is completed with the germline J gene. V is TRBV3 and J is TRBJ1-4; TRBD1 agrees at 9 bases. Germline CDR1 reads SNHLY; CDR2 reads FYNGKV (reference sequence). The CDR3 spans 13 residues. After removal of 5 bases from V and 6 bases from J, the junction contained 1 base not matched to a gene. CDR3 in amino acids: CASSRDRDERLFF. CDR3 DNA, as far as it was read: TGTGCCAGCAGCCGGGACAGGGACGAA.

As to this clone: Mouse germline and gene names are used. The read is 4 residues too short to cover the CDR3 end, so that end is filled in from the germline J gene. V usage is TRBV13-1 and J usage is TRBJ2-2; a possible D gene is TRBD2 (6 bases). Germline V gene data show CDR1 as NSHNY and CDR2 as SYGAGN. The length of the CDR3 is 15 residues. Trimming removed 1 base at V and 5 bases at J, with 12 bases between. The CDR3 bases that were read are TGTGCCAGCAGTGATTATTCCTGGGGAACCGGG. It yields the protein CASSDYSWGTG. The whole CDR3 region reads CASSDYSWGTGQLYF.

Worth noting for this clone: The gene names here belong to mouse. The read gets to within 4 residues of the CDR3 end, and the germline J gene fills in the rest. The chain links TRBV13-3 to TRBJ2-5, with 7 bases identical to TRBD1. This CDR3 spans 14 amino acids. V was clipped by 6 bases and J by 0 bases; unmatched bases: 4. Germline CDR1 NNHDY, CDR2 SYVADS. The CDR3 sequence: CASKTGPNQDTQYF. CDR3 DNA, as far as it was read: TGTGCCAGCAAGACAGGGCCGAACCAAGAC.

With regard to this clone: Mouse gene names apply. Read coverage stops 4 residues before the CDR3 terminus; the germline J gene supplies the remainder. V is TRBV1 and J is TRBJ2-4, with TRBD1 matching over 7 bases. The germline V gene encodes CDR1 NSQYPW and CDR2 LRSPGD (reference sequence). The CDR3 runs 15 residues. After removal of 3 bases from V and 0 bases from J, the junction contained 3 bases not matched to a gene. CDR3 loop: CTCSAGQHSQNTLYF. The sequenced CDR3 bases are TGCACCTGCAGTGCGGGACAGCATAGTCAAAAC.

Points on this clone: Gene names and germline refer to mouse. Read data end 4 residues before the CDR3 end; the end is taken from the germline J gene. The chain joins TRBV12-1 to TRBJ1-5, with a weak D call TRBD1 (6 bases). Germline assignment: CDR1 SGHSN and CDR2 HYEKVE. The CDR3 has 11 amino acids. Partial CDR3 DNA: TGTGCCAGCTCTCAGGGGGCA. Translating gives CASSQGA. The complete CDR3 reads CASSQGAAPLF. Using reference TRBV12-1 and TRBJ1-5 for the parts outside the CDR3, the full variable domain is DSGVVQSPRHIIKEKGGRSVLTCIPISGHSNVVWYQQTLGKELKFLIQHYEKVERDKGFLPSRFSVQQFDDYHSEMNMSALELEDSAMYFCASSQGAAPLFGEGTRLSVL.

With regard to this clone: Gene names denote mouse genes. The read ends 4 residues shy of where the CDR3 ends; the end is completed using the germline J gene. The chain uses TRBV13-3 and TRBJ2-3; 12 positions agree with TRBD2. V gave up 7 bases and J gave up 2 bases; unmatched junction bases: 5. The CDR3 covers 15 residues. Germline V gives CDR1 NNHDY, CDR2 SYVADS. The DNA read from the CDR3 is TGTGCCAGCCTTGGGACTGGGGGGTATGCAGAA. Translating it yields CASLGTGGYAE. The entire CDR3 reads CASLGTGGYAETLYF.

Details on this clone: At residue 14, the translated DNA and the protein in TCRdb do not agree; the protein given here is derived from the DNA. The genes are named according to mouse. The sequence runs out 3 residues before the end of the CDR3; the remainder is reconstructed from the germline J gene. The rearrangement joins TRBV13-3 to TRBJ1-3; 7 positions agree with TRBD1. The CDR3 has 17 residues. Trimming removed 0 bases from V and 0 bases from J; junction bases left unmatched: 6. The germline V gene encodes CDR1 NNHDY and CDR2 SYVADS. CDR3: CASSDAGRQGSGNTLYF. Partial CDR3 DNA: TGTGCCAGCAGTGATGCTGGAAGACAGGGTTCTGGAAATACG.

This clone was detected a few times. Translating the DNA gives a protein that differs from the TCRdb entry at residue 13; the protein shown here is that DNA translation. Gene names follow the mouse nomenclature. The read terminates 3 residues before the CDR3 end, so the remaining end is supplied by the germline J gene. V usage is TRBV1 and J usage is TRBJ1-6, with D tentatively TRBD1 (5 bases). TRBJ1-6 is recorded as an ORF, its role being uncertain. Trimming pared 3 bases from V and 0 bases from J, leaving 9 bases between. Per germline, CDR1 NSQYPW and CDR2 LRSPGD (reference sequence). The CDR3 covers 16 residues. CDR3 DNA (partial): TGCACCTGCAGTGCTCGGACATCTTCCTATAATTCGCCC. It specifies CTCSARTSSYNSP. The entire CDR3 is CTCSARTSSYNSPLYF.